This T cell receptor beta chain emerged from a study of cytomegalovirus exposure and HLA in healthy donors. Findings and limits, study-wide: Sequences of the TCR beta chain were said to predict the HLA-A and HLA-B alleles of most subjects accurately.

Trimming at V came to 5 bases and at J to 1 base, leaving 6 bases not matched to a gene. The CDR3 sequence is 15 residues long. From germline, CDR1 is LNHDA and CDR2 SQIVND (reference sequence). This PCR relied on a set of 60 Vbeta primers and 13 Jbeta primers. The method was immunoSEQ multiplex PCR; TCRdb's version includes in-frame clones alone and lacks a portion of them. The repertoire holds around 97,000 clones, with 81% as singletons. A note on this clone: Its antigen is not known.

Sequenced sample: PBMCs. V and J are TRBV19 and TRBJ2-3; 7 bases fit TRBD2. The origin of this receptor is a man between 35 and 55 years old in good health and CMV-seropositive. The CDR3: CASSSLGGGTDTQYF. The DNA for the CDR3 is TGTGCCAGTAGTTCCTTGGGGGGGGGCACAGATACGCAGTATTTT.